The following is a T cell receptor (beta chain) sequence with its context. Its antigen is undetermined. The length of the CDR3 is 17 residues. Germline CDR1 SEHNR, CDR2 FQNEAQ (reference sequence). Trimming pared 1 base from V and 0 bases from J, leaving 15 bases between. The assay was immunoSEQ multiplex PCR, and TCRdb's table has in-frame clones only and misses some. The table shows roughly 50,000 clones, with approximately 93% occurring only once. This sample was taken from a study of siplizumab effects on memory and regulatory T cells. General observations from the study: Significantly reduced by siplizumab was the cumulative frequency of alloreactive sequences, namely those traceable to unstimulated CD4+ memory cells. Tracing alloreactive clones into unstimulated subsets worked for only a minor fraction of them.

This chain connects TRBV7-9 to TRBJ1-1, with a tentative D call TRBD1 (6 bases). The sequenced sample was CD8+ T cells sorted from blood. The sequence came from a human donor in good health. The CDR3 DNA sequence: TGTGCCAGCAGCTTAGGTCCTCTGGGACATTTGAACACTGAAGCTTTCTTT. It yields the protein CASSLGPLGHLNTEAFF.